The 27 T cell receptor beta chains reported below all come from one sample, sequenced in a study of cytomegalovirus exposure and HLA in healthy donors. Vbeta (60) and Jbeta (13) primers were used in the PCR. Profiled with immunoSEQ multiplex PCR; TCRdb holds only in-frame clones, not every one. The data show some 150,000 clones, with around 82% seen just once and 5.5% to 6.5% held by the top ten. The sample taken for sequencing was PBMCs. The receptors were sampled from a woman in her forties in good health and CMV-seropositive.

The V gene is TRBV2, the J gene TRBJ2-3; D uncertain. V dropped 1 base and J dropped 0 bases, with 11 bases sitting between them. Germline assignment: CDR1 SNHLY and CDR2 FYNNEI. The CDR3 consists of 16 residues. CDR3 nucleotide sequence: TGTGCCAGCAGTGAAGTAAGGAGCCTTAGCACAGATACGCAGTATTTT. This gives the protein CASSEVRSLSTDTQYF.

The V and J genes are TRBV6-5 and TRBJ1-5; TRBD1 matches 7 bases. Germline assignment: CDR1 MNHEY and CDR2 SVGAGI. The CDR3 runs 14 residues. V gave up 5 bases and J gave up 4 bases; unmatched junction bases: 5. The CDR3 protein is CASSNAGGNQPQHF. CDR3 bases: TGTGCCAGCAGTAACGCAGGGGGGAATCAGCCCCAGCATTTT.

The J gene is TRBJ1-1, the V gene TRBV27; the D gene is possibly TRBD1 (6 bases). CDR1 is MNHEY, CDR2 SMNVEV, per germline (reference sequence). V shed 6 bases and J shed 4 bases, with 18 bases lying between them. This CDR3 has 15 residues. CDR3 sequence reads: CASSRQAFGVTEAFF. Written as DNA, the CDR3 is TGTGCCAGCAGCCGACAGGCGTTTGGGGTCACTGAAGCTTTCTTT.

The chain couples TRBV7-3 to TRBJ2-3, with TRBD1 matching over 11 bases. Trimming took 4 bases from V and 3 from J; bases not matched to a gene: 3. This CDR3 region has 15 residues. The germline V gene has CDR1 SGHTA and CDR2 FQGTGA. CDR3 protein: CASSSGTGGTDTQYF. The CDR3 DNA reads TGTGCCAGCAGCTCAGGGACAGGGGGGACAGATACGCAGTATTTT.

This clone has just a few counts. The chain recombines TRBV6-1 with TRBJ2-7; 13 positions agree with TRBD2. J gave up 6 bases and V 6 bases, and 5 bases lay outside the gene matches. Germline V gene sequence: CDR1 MNHNS, CDR2 SASEGT. The CDR3 totals 14 residues. This CDR3 reads CASSPGLAGAEQYF. As DNA, the CDR3 is TGTGCCAGCAGCCCAGGACTAGCGGGAGCCGAGCAGTACTTC.

The chain combines TRBV6-6 with TRBJ2-2; 9 positions agree with TRBD2. J lost 5 bases, V lost 8 bases, and 0 bases had no gene match. The CDR3 totals 12 residues. The germline V gene encodes CDR1 MNHNY and CDR2 SVGAGI (reference sequence). In DNA form, the CDR3 reads TGTGCCAGCGCGGGAGGGACCGGGGAGCTGTTTTTT. It encodes CASAGGTGELFF.

The chain couples TRBV10-2 to TRBJ1-5; D is unclear. The CDR3 totals 16 residues. Germline values: CDR1 WSHSY, CDR2 SAAADI. Trimming removed 4 bases from V and 0 bases from J, with 13 bases in between. The CDR3 DNA follows: TGCGCCAGCAGTGTCCTCTTCGACATTAGCAATCAGCCCCAGCATTTT. Amino acid sequence: CASSVLFDISNQPQHF.

The V gene is TRBV29-1, the J gene TRBJ2-2; TRBD2 matches at 8 bases. Looked up from germline, CDR1 is SQVTM and CDR2 is ANQGSEA. J gave up 0 bases and V 4 bases, and 10 bases lay outside the gene matches. This CDR3 has 17 residues. This CDR3 reads CSVALGGAGANTGELFF. CDR3 in DNA: TGCAGCGTTGCCCTAGGGGGAGCGGGGGCGAACACCGGGGAGCTGTTTTTT.

The DNA of the CDR3 is TGTGCCAGCTCGCGGGATACGCAGTATTTT. This translates into CASSRDTQYF. V is TRBV28 and J is TRBJ2-3; D is uncertain. The CDR3 is 10 residues long. Trimming removed 8 bases from V and 6 bases from J, with 6 bases in between. The germline V gene has CDR1 MDHEN and CDR2 SYDVKM.

V and J are TRBV7-8 and TRBJ2-7; D might be TRBD2 (5 bases). Trimming left V 4 bases short and J 2 bases short, with 12 bases between. This CDR3 has 14 amino acids. Germline V gene data show CDR1 as SGHVS and CDR2 as FQNEAQ. The CDR3 nucleotides read TGTGCCAGCAGCTCCGGACTTGTGCCCTACGAGCAGTACTTC. Encoded protein: CASSSGLVPYEQYF.

CDR3 sequence: CASSLGLAGSSYNEQFF. The CDR3 DNA reads as TGTGCCAGCAGCTTGGGACTAGCGGGGAGCTCCTACAATGAGCAGTTCTTC. This rearrangement joins TRBV7-9 to TRBJ2-1; 13 bases agree with TRBD2. CDR3 length: 17 residues. Germline CDR1 SEHNR, CDR2 FQNEAQ (reference sequence). Unmatched junction bases numbered 2, after V lost 3 bases and J lost 0 bases.

V gene TRBV27 combines with J gene TRBJ2-7; 9 nucleotides line up with TRBD1. V lost 6 bases to trimming and J lost 7 bases; unmatched junction nucleotides: 7. This CDR3 is 13 amino acids long. Germline V gene lookup returns CDR1 MNHEY and CDR2 SMNVEV (reference sequence). CDR3 in DNA: TGTGCCAGCAGCTACAGGGGGCGCGGAGAGCAGTACTTC. Protein sequence: CASSYRGRGEQYF.

CDR3 DNA: TGCGCCAGCACTGTGACTAGCCCTACCTCCTACAATGAGCAGTTCTTC. Its protein is CASTVTSPTSYNEQFF. The gene calls are TRBV5-1 and TRBJ2-1; 7 nucleotides line up with TRBD2. The CDR3 loop spans 16 amino acids. Germline V CDR1 and CDR2: SGHRS, YFSETQ. After removal of 6 bases from V and 0 bases from J, the junction contained 9 bases not matched to a gene.

This chain connects TRBV29-1 to TRBJ2-2; the D is unclear. This CDR3 has 13 amino acids. Per germline, CDR1 SQVTM and CDR2 ANQGSEA. Trimming shortened V by 3 bases and J by 2 bases, and 7 bases separated the two germline ends. In DNA, the CDR3 is TGCAGCGTTGAGGCGGTTAACACCGGGGAGCTGTTTTTT. Protein product: CSVEAVNTGELFF.

This chain links TRBV19 with TRBJ1-1; a possible D gene is TRBD1 (5 bases). Trimming took 6 bases from V and 3 from J, leaving 20 bases between them. The CDR3 extends over 16 amino acids. The germline gives CDR1 LNHDA, CDR2 SQIVND (reference sequence). In DNA, the CDR3 is TGTGCCAGTAGCCCACCCCCCCAGGGCGGCCACACTGAAGCTTTCTTT. This sequence encodes CASSPPPQGGHTEAFF.

The rearrangement uses TRBV6-4 and TRBJ1-4; D gene uncertain. The CDR3 consists of 14 residues. The germline gives CDR1 MRHNA, CDR2 SNTAGT. V gave up 2 bases and J gave up 3 bases, with 7 bases separating them. CDR3 sequence reads: CASSDRGPNEKLFF. The CDR3 coding sequence is TGTGCCAGCAGTGACAGAGGCCCTAATGAAAAACTGTTTTTT.

CDR3 in amino acids: CAWTPPGGHGGYTF. In DNA form, the CDR3 reads TGTGCCTGGACCCCCCCGGGGGGGCATGGTGGCTACACCTTC. This rearrangement joins TRBV30 to TRBJ1-2; D is possibly TRBD1 (6 bases). Trimming took off 4 bases at V and 7 bases at J, with 19 bases between the two ends. The CDR3 spans 14 residues. Germline assignment: CDR1 GTSNPN and CDR2 SVGIG (reference sequence). The complete variable domain, with remaining parts taken from reference TRBV30 and TRBJ1-2, reads SQTIHQWPATLVQPVGSPLSLECTVEGTSNPNLYWYRQAAGRGLQLLFYSVGIGQISSEVPQNLSASRPQDRQFILSSKKLLLSDSGFYLCAWTPPGGHGGYTFGSGTRLTVV.

The genes are TRBV6-6 and TRBJ2-1; maybe TRBD1 (5 bases). Germline assignment: CDR1 MNHNY and CDR2 SVGAGI (reference sequence). The ends were cut back, 5 bases at V and 4 bases at J, with 9 bases in the middle. The CDR3 extends over 13 amino acids. This CDR3 reads CASSRTNYNEQFF. Here the CDR3 DNA reads TGTGCCAGCAGTAGGACAAATTACAATGAGCAGTTCTTC.

The chain carries TRBV11-2 and TRBJ1-4; perhaps TRBD1 as D (5 bases). V shed 1 base and J shed 2 bases, with 11 bases lying between them. The CDR3 runs to 16 residues. The germline gives CDR1 SGHAT, CDR2 FQNNGV. CDR3 DNA sequence: TGTGCCAGCAGCTTAGCATGGAGGGGCACTAATGAAAAACTGTTTTTT. Translating it yields CASSLAWRGTNEKLFF.

This rearrangement joins TRBV30 to TRBJ1-2; 10 bases fit TRBD1. CDR1 and CDR2 from the germline V gene are GTSNPN and SVGIG (reference sequence). V shed 1 base and J 2 bases; nucleotides not matched to a gene: 13. The CDR3 is 18 residues long. The CDR3 DNA sequence: TGTGCCTGGAGTGCCCCGGGACAGGGGTTCTCCTGGAACTATGGCTACACCTTC. Its protein product is CAWSAPGQGFSWNYGYTF.

This chain joins TRBV12-5 and TRBJ2-7, with D possibly being TRBD2 (6 bases). Germline CDR1 reads LGHNT; CDR2 reads FRNRAP. The germline V and J ends were trimmed by 6 bases and 3 bases, with 6 bases remaining between them. The CDR3 consists of 11 residues. CDR3 loop: CASGGGYEQYF. The DNA of the CDR3 is TGTGCTAGTGGCGGGGGCTACGAGCAGTACTTC.

This CDR3 reads CAISALRGRDYEQYF. In DNA form, the CDR3 reads TGTGCCATCAGTGCCCTACGGGGGAGGGACTACGAGCAGTACTTC. The rearrangement links TRBV10-3 to TRBJ2-7, with 7 bases fitting TRBD2. Germline trimming cut 4 bases from V and 3 bases from J; bases unmatched to any gene: 9. Germline V gene data show CDR1 as ENHRY and CDR2 as SYGVKD. The CDR3 is made up of 15 amino acids.

This clone appeared a few times. J is TRBJ2-3 and V is TRBV13; 10 nucleotides match TRBD1. This CDR3 spans 18 amino acids. The trim removed 8 bases at V and 5 bases at J, leaving 19 bases unmatched. CDR1 and CDR2 (germline): PRHDT, FYEKMQ (reference sequence). In nucleotides, the CDR3 is TGTGCCAGCTACGACAGGGGGCGCTTAAGGGGGCCGGGAGATACGCAGTATTTT. Translating it yields CASYDRGRLRGPGDTQYF.

This clone showed up just a few times. The chain links TRBV29-1 to TRBJ2-7; 7 bases are shared with TRBD1. The J segment lost 3 bases and the V segment lost 0 bases, leaving 8 bases of the junction unmatched. This CDR3 has 15 residues. Germline CDR1 reads SQVTM; CDR2 reads ANQGSEA. The CDR3 reads CSVEDRGAGGYEQYF. The CDR3 DNA follows: TGCAGCGTTGAAGATCGAGGGGCAGGGGGCTACGAGCAGTACTTC.

The chain links TRBV29-1 to TRBJ2-5; no clear D gene. The assigned J gene may be wrong: the sequence end matches TRBJ2-7 better. Germline assignment: CDR1 SQVTM and CDR2 ANQGSEA. This CDR3 is 12 amino acids long. CDR3 bases: TGCAGCGTGAGGCCCGGCGGCTACGAGCAGTACTTC. Translated, it gives CSVRPGGYEQYF.

The V and J genes are TRBV5-1 and TRBJ1-2, with D possibly being TRBD1 (5 bases). Germline lookup yields CDR1 SGHRS and CDR2 YFSETQ. This CDR3 contains 17 residues. The ends were cut back, 0 bases at V and 2 bases at J, with 17 bases in the middle. The CDR3 spells CASSLVTGVGENYGYTF. The CDR3 DNA reads TGCGCCAGCAGCTTGGTGACGGGGGTGGGGGAAAACTATGGCTACACCTTC.

The CDR3 coding sequence is TGTGCCAGCAGTCCGAGACAGGGGGATAAGCAGTACTTC. Encoded protein: CASSPRQGDKQYF. The V gene is TRBV6-6, the J gene TRBJ2-7; 9 nucleotides align to TRBD1. The ends lost 5 bases at V and 8 bases at J; junction bases unmatched: 7. The germline V gene has CDR1 MNHNY and CDR2 SVGAGI (reference sequence). This CDR3 region has 13 residues.